The T cell receptor beta chain under discussion was sequenced for a study of blood T cell repertoires in COVID-19. Study context: Some COVID-19 samples were acute and others convalescent; all came from the United States, Italy and Spain.

Per the study methods: Amplified reference gene primers provided the basis for estimating nucleated cell counts. Some clones are missing from TCRdb's copy, which holds only in-frame ones; the method was immunoSEQ multiplex PCR. That table supplies the V and J calls and clone size; D and trimming were determined from the DNA. The table shows 350,000 to 500,000 clones, with roughly 84% occurring only once. CDR1 is SEHNR and CDR2 is FQNEAQ in the germline V gene (reference sequence). The CDR3 sequence is 15 residues long. V shed 5 bases and J shed 1 base, with 13 bases lying between them. Participants' reported clinical history set cohort assignment.

This TCR came from a woman between 18 and 30 years old who had been exposed to COVID-19. This rearrangement joins TRBV7-9 to TRBJ2-3; the D gene is possibly TRBD2 (6 bases). The sequencing input was PBMCs or T cells enriched from blood (not recorded which). The CDR3 reads CASSATRSGTDTQYF. The CDR3 region has the DNA TGTGCCAGCAGCGCGACTAGATCGGGCACAGATACGCAGTATTTT.